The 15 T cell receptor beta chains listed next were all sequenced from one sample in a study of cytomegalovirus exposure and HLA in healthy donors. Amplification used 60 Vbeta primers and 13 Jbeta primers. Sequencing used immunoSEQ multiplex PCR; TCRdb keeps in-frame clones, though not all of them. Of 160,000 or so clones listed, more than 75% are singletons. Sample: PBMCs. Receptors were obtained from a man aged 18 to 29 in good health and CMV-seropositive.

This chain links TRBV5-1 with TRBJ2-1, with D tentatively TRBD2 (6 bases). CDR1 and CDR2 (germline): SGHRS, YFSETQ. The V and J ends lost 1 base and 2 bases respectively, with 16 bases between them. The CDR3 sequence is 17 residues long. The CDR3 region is CASSLLLGSGPYNEQFF. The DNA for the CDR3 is TGCGCCAGCAGCTTGCTCCTCGGTAGCGGCCCCTACAATGAGCAGTTCTTC.

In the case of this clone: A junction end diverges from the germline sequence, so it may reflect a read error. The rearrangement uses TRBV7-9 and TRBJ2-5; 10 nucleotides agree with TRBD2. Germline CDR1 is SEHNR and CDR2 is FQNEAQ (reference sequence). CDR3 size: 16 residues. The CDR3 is CSSSSKPLAGEETQYF. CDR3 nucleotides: TGTTCCAGCAGCTCAAAACCTCTAGCGGGAGAGGAGACCCAGTACTTC.

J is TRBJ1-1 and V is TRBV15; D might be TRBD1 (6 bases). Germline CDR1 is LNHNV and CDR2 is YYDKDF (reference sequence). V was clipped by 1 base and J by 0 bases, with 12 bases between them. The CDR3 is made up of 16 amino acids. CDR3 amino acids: CATSRGRTGMNTEAFF. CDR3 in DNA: TGTGCCACCAGCAGAGGAAGAACAGGGATGAACACTGAAGCTTTCTTT.

Written as DNA, the CDR3 is TGTGCCAGCAGCATCAGGGGAGATTCACCCCTCCACTTT. Amino acids: CASSIRGDSPLHF. The J gene is TRBJ1-6, the V gene TRBV5-4, with a possible D match to TRBD1 (6 bases). V was cut by 4 bases and J by 8 bases, with 10 bases left in between. The CDR3 contains 13 residues. Germline lookup yields CDR1 SGHNT and CDR2 YYREEE (reference sequence).

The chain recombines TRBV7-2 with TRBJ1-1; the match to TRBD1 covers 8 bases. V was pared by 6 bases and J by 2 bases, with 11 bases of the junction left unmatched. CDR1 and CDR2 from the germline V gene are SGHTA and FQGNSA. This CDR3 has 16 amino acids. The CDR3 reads CASRLRSGQANTEAFF. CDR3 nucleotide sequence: TGTGCCAGCAGGTTAAGGTCGGGACAGGCAAACACTGAAGCTTTCTTT.

CDR3 DNA sequence: TGTGCCAGCAGCTTGGGCCCGACTCGGGACACAGATACGCAGTATTTT. Protein sequence: CASSLGPTRDTDTQYF. This rearrangement joins TRBV5-4 to TRBJ2-3; D possibly corresponds to TRBD2 (5 bases). The CDR3 extends over 16 amino acids. Germline V CDR1 and CDR2: SGHNT, YYREEE (reference sequence). V lost 0 bases, J lost 2 bases, and 13 bases lay in between.

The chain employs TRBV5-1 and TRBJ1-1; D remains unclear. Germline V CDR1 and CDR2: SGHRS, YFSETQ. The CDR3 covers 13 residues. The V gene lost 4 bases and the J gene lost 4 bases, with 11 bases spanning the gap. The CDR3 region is CASSIGWATEAFF. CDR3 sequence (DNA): TGCGCCAGCAGCATTGGGTGGGCCACTGAAGCTTTCTTT.

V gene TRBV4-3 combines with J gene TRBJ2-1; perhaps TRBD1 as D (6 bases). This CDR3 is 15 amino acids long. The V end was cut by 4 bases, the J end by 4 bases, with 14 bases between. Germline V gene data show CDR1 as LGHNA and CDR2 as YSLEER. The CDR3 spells CASSPNRDPYNEQFF. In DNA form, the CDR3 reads TGCGCCAGCAGCCCCAACAGGGATCCATACAATGAGCAGTTCTTC.

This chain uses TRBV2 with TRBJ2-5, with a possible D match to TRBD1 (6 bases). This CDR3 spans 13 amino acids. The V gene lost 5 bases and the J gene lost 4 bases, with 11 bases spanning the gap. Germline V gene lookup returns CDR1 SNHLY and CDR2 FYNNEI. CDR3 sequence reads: CASSTGLVETQYF. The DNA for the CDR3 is TGTGCCAGCAGTACAGGGTTGGTAGAGACCCAGTACTTC.

The DNA for the CDR3 is TGTGCCAGCAGCTTAGGGGGACAGAGCTATGGCTACACCTTC. Amino acids: CASSLGGQSYGYTF. This chain uses TRBV7-9 with TRBJ1-2, with 7 bases matching TRBD1. This CDR3 contains 14 residues. Germline V lookup: CDR1 SEHNR, CDR2 FQNEAQ (reference sequence). V was pared by 1 base and J by 4 bases, with 3 bases of the junction left unmatched. The full variable domain, rest sourced from reference TRBV7-9 and TRBJ1-2, is DTGVSQNPRHKITKRGQNVTFRCDPISEHNRLYWYRQTLGQGPEFLTYFQNEAQLEKSRLLSDRFSAERPKGSFSTLEIQRTEQGDSAMYLCASSLGGQSYGYTFGSGTRLTVV.

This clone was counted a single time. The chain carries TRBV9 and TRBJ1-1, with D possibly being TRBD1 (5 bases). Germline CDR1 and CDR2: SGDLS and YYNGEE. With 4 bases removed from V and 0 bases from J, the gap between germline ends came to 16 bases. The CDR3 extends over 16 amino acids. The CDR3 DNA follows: TGTGCCAGCAGCACCCCTTTAGACAGCCTGAACACTGAAGCTTTCTTT. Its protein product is CASSTPLDSLNTEAFF.

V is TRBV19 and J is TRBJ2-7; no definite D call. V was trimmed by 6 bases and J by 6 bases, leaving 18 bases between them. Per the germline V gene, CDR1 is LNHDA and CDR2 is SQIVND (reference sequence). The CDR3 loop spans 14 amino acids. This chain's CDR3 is CASSPKSASTEQYF. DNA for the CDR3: TGTGCCAGTAGCCCTAAAAGTGCGAGCACCGAGCAGTACTTC.

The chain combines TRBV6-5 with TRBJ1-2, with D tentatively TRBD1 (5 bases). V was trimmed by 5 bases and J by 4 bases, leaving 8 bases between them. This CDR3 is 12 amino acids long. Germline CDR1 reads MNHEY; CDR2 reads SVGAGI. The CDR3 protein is CASSPDSYGYTF. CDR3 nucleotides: TGTGCCAGCAGTCCCGACAGCTATGGCTACACCTTC.

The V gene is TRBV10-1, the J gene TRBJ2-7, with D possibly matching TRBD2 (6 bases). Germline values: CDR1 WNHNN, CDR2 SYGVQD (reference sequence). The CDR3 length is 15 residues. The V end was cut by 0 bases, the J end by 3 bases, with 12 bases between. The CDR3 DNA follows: TGCGCCAGCAGTGAGTCTAGCGGTAACTTCTACGAGCAGTACTTC. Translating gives CASSESSGNFYEQYF.

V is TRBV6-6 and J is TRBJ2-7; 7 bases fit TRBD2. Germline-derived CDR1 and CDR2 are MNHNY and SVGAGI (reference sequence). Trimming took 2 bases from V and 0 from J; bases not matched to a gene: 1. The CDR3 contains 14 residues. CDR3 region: CASSYGGGSYEQYF. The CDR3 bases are TGTGCCAGCAGTTACGGCGGGGGCTCCTACGAGCAGTACTTC.